These 17 T cell receptor beta chains originate from one sample sequenced in a study of T-cell reconstitution after alpha-beta-depleted transplantation in children. The library targeted TCRbeta and was prepared with unique molecular identifiers. TCRdb processed the PCR reads anew with MiXCR; each CDR3 protein has one entry. Altogether some 450,000 distinct CDR3 sequences are present, about 45% being singletons, with the ten largest covering roughly a quarter. Source: PBMCs, taken before TCRalphabeta/CD19-depleted stem cell transplant. The receptors shown here come from a girl aged 2-10 years with aplastic anemia, due to receive a stem cell transplant.

This clonotype was counted many times. The chain joins TRBV20-1 to TRBJ2-4, with 14 nucleotides matching TRBD2. V lost 4 bases, J lost 7 bases, and 9 bases stayed unmatched. The V gene's germline CDR1 is DFQATT and CDR2 SNEGSKA (reference sequence). This CDR3 comprises 16 residues. This chain's CDR3 is CSATTSGRGSGNIQYF. In nucleotides, the CDR3 is TGCAGTGCTACGACTAGCGGGAGGGGTTCGGGTAACATTCAGTACTTC.

The rearrangement uses TRBV28 and TRBJ2-3, with D possibly matching TRBD1 (6 bases). This CDR3 has 16 amino acids. Germline V gene sequence: CDR1 MDHEN, CDR2 SYDVKM. V was shortened by 2 bases and J by 4 bases, with 16 bases between the two germline ends. The CDR3 DNA is TGTGCCAGCAGTTTACTCCGCCTGGGGGCCCCAGATACGCAGTATTTT. It translates to CASSLLRLGAPDTQYF.

This clonotype was counted at least ten times. The genes are TRBV9 and TRBJ2-4, with D perhaps TRBD1 (5 bases). Germline CDR1 SGDLS, CDR2 YYNGEE. V shed 3 bases and J shed 6 bases, with 13 bases lying between them. The CDR3 sequence is 14 residues long. CDR3: CASSAGSVRNIQYF. The CDR3, as DNA: TGTGCCAGCAGCGCAGGGTCCGTTAGAAACATTCAGTACTTC.

This clonotype occurred many times. The chain joins TRBV5-1 to TRBJ2-7; D not resolved. This CDR3 has 15 amino acids. Germline assignment: CDR1 SGHRS and CDR2 YFSETQ. V lost 0 bases and J lost 0, with 10 bases in between. In nucleotides, the CDR3 is TGCGCCAGCAGCTTGGCCGTATCGTCCTCCTACGAGCAGTACTTC. It is translated as CASSLAVSSSYEQYF.

This chain joins TRBV28 and TRBJ2-1, with D possibly called TRBD1 or TRBD2 (5 bases each). The CDR3 length is 14 residues. The ends were cut back, 6 bases at V and 9 bases at J, with 18 bases in the middle. Germline CDR1 and CDR2: MDHEN and SYDVKM. For the CDR3, the DNA is TGTGCCAGCAGACCCGGGGACCTTGGTGGTGAGCAGTTCTTC. Protein product: CASRPGDLGGEQFF.

A few counts support this clonotype. The rearrangement joins TRBV20-1 to TRBJ2-1; tentative D call: TRBD2 (6 bases). CDR3 length equals 15 residues. Germline CDR1 is DFQATT and CDR2 is SNEGSKA (reference sequence). Deletions cut 0 bases from V and 4 bases from J, with 13 bases between. The CDR3 protein is CSARDDQRVYNEQFF. CDR3 nucleotides: TGCAGTGCTAGAGATGACCAGCGGGTTTACAATGAGCAGTTCTTC.

V gene TRBV27 combines with J gene TRBJ1-2, with 7 bases identical to TRBD1. The V and J ends lost 2 bases and 5 bases, in that order; junction bases with no gene match: 5. The germline V gene encodes CDR1 MNHEY and CDR2 SMNVEV (reference sequence). This CDR3 is 14 amino acids long. CDR3 sequence: CASSLGGGAYGYTF. As DNA, the CDR3 is TGTGCCAGCAGTTTAGGAGGGGGCGCATATGGCTACACCTTC.

This clonotype was counted only a few times. The chain employs TRBV6-1 and TRBJ2-2; D call uncertain. Germline loops: CDR1 MNHNS, CDR2 SASEGT. This CDR3 spans 16 amino acids. Between the trimmed V and J ends, which lost 7 bases and 4 bases, there was a span of 19 bases. CDR3 region: CASTQMLGSATGELFF. The CDR3 DNA is TGTGCCAGCACTCAGATGCTAGGGTCGGCCACCGGGGAGCTGTTTTTT.

This chain connects TRBV7-2 to TRBJ2-7, with D hard to call. This CDR3 contains 14 residues. V was trimmed by 2 bases and J by 4 bases, leaving 12 bases between them. The germline V gene encodes CDR1 SGHTA and CDR2 FQGNSA. CDR3 protein: CASSLSELSYEQYF. Here the CDR3 DNA reads TGTGCCAGCAGCTTAAGCGAATTATCTTACGAGCAGTACTTC.

The chain carries TRBV6-5 and TRBJ1-3; 8 positions agree with TRBD1. There are 16 residues in the CDR3. Per the germline V gene, CDR1 is MNHEY and CDR2 is SVGAGI. Trimming took 5 bases from V and 4 from J; bases not matched to a gene: 10. CDR3 DNA sequence: TGTGCCAGCAGTAATCGACAGGGGTCGGGAGGAAACACCATATATTTT. The encoded protein is CASSNRQGSGGNTIYF.

Only a few counts were recorded for this clonotype. The chain employs TRBV7-9 and TRBJ1-2, with a possible D match to TRBD1 (6 bases). There are 14 residues in the CDR3. Germline V CDR1 and CDR2: SEHNR, FQNEAQ (reference sequence). The V gene lost 8 bases and the J gene lost 0 bases, with 13 bases spanning the gap. The DNA of the CDR3 is TGTGCCAGCGACGAGGGGGATTCTAACTATGGCTACACCTTC. This translates into CASDEGDSNYGYTF.

This clonotype was detected only a few times. The V call is TRBV5-6, the J call TRBJ2-2; TRBD2 agrees at 12 bases. This CDR3 is 16 amino acids long. Per the germline V gene, CDR1 is SGHDT and CDR2 is YYEEEE. Trimming cost V 2 bases and J 7 bases; bases outside gene matches: 6. CDR3 region: CASSLLAGGINGELFF. CDR3 nucleotides: TGTGCCAGCAGCTTACTAGCGGGAGGAATTAACGGGGAGCTGTTTTTT.

Ten or more counts support this clonotype. V usage is TRBV7-2 and J usage is TRBJ2-3; TRBD2 matches at 9 bases. V lost 5 bases to trimming and J lost 3 bases; unmatched junction nucleotides: 15. The CDR3 runs to 18 residues. Germline V CDR1 and CDR2: SGHTA, FQGNSA. The CDR3 coding sequence is TGTGCCAGCAGCCTTACGACGCGCGGGAGGGCCTTAACAGATACGCAGTATTTT. This gives the protein CASSLTTRGRALTDTQYF.

The chain couples TRBV7-9 to TRBJ2-6; the D gene is possibly TRBD1 (6 bases). The CDR3 totals 17 residues. V was trimmed by 5 bases and J by 0 bases, leaving 14 bases between them. In germline, CDR1 is SEHNR, CDR2 FQNEAQ (reference sequence). CDR3 protein: CASSPTGPHSGANVLTF. The CDR3 bases are TGTGCCAGCAGCCCTACAGGGCCCCACTCTGGGGCCAACGTCCTGACTTTC.

The sample holds many counts of this clonotype. The J gene is TRBJ2-5, the V gene TRBV6-1; 9 nucleotides agree with TRBD1. Per the germline V gene, CDR1 is MNHNS and CDR2 is SASEGT. The CDR3 totals 15 residues. After removal of 6 bases from V and 5 bases from J, the junction contained 10 bases not matched to a gene. CDR3 region: CASRLSGTGWETQYF. CDR3 in DNA: TGTGCCAGCAGATTGTCCGGGACAGGGTGGGAGACCCAGTACTTC.

The chain joins TRBV5-6 to TRBJ1-4, with D possibly being TRBD1 (5 bases). From germline, CDR1 is SGHDT and CDR2 YYEEEE. V was shortened by 4 bases and J by 0 bases, with 13 bases between the two germline ends. CDR3 length equals 16 residues. The CDR3 nucleotides read TGTGCCAGCAGCCGGGACCCCCTCACAACTAATGAAAAACTGTTTTTT. Residues: CASSRDPLTTNEKLFF.

The rearrangement links TRBV21-1 to TRBJ1-6. TRBV21-1 is a pseudogene segment. This CDR3 spans 17 amino acids. As DNA, the CDR3 is TGTGCCAGCAGCAAAGTACCGTTGAGCTCCTATAATTCACCCCTCCACTTT. This gives the protein CASSKVPLSSYNSPLHF.